Listed below are T cell receptor beta chains from one sample, sequenced in a study of blood T cell repertoires in COVID-19. Sequencing was performed with immunoSEQ multiplex PCR; in TCRdb, only in-frame clones are kept and a portion is missing. Among about 170,000 clones, around three quarters were seen once, and the ten largest hold roughly 20%. Source material: PBMCs or T cells enriched from blood (not recorded which). These TCRs come from a woman aged 70-85 years in a cohort exposed to, infected with or recovered from COVID-19 (not recorded which). CDR3s include the opening cysteine and the closing phenylalanine or tryptophan. The D gene is left open where the match is weak. Clone size is stated in some rows and not others, as once, few, many or a class when expanded.

clone size	V gene	J gene	D gene	CDR3 length	CDR3 protein	CDR3 DNA
-	TRBV18	TRBJ1-1	TRBD1	16	CASSPSAGGWYTEAFF	TGTGCCAGCTCACCGTCGGCAGGGGGGTGGTACACTGAAGCTTTCTTT
-	TRBV14	TRBJ1-5	-	14	CASSPSGAYQPQHF	TGTGCCAGCAGCCCCTCAGGGGCTTATCAGCCCCAGCATTTT
-	TRBV28	TRBJ1-4	-	13	CASSYLGGEKLFF	TGTGCCAGCAGTTATCTGGGGGGTGAAAAACTGTTTTTT
-	TRBV9	TRBJ2-7	-	16	CASSPWGRGGSYEQYF	TGTGCCAGCAGCCCTTGGGGCCGAGGTGGGTCATACGAGCAGTACTTC
few	TRBV6-5	TRBJ1-2	-	13	CASSYWRGHGYTF	TGTGCCAGCAGTTACTGGAGGGGCCATGGCTACACCTTC
once	TRBV12-5	TRBJ2-3	TRBD2	18	CASGPRPLAGGAADTQYF	TGTGCTAGTGGTCCCCGGCCTCTAGCGGGAGGGGCTGCAGATACGCAGTATTTT
-	TRBV20-1	TRBJ2-7	-	16	CSASDWGPAVSYEQYF	TGCAGTGCTAGTGACTGGGGCCCGGCGGTGTCCTACGAGCAGTACTTC
-	TRBV7-2	TRBJ1-2	TRBD1	15	CASSLGQGNTYGYTF	TGTGCCAGCAGCTTAGGACAGGGGAACACCTATGGCTACACCTTC
-	TRBV28	TRBJ1-1	-	13	CASSPPDRDEAFF	TGTGCCAGCAGTCCTCCCGACAGAGATGAAGCTTTCTTT
once	TRBV4-2	TRBJ2-5	TRBD2	18	CASSLGLAGGSLKETQYF	TGTGCCAGCAGCCTGGGACTAGCGGGAGGGAGTCTGAAGGAGACCCAGTACTTC
-	TRBV6-5	TRBJ2-5	TRBD1	15	CASIRDSGGLETQYF	TGTGCCAGCATCCGGGACAGTGGTGGATTAGAGACCCAGTACTTC
-	TRBV7-8	TRBJ1-6	TRBD1	18	CASSGPRDREIYNSPLHF	TGTGCCAGCAGTGGGCCCCGGGACAGGGAGATATACAATTCACCCCTCCACTTT
-	TRBV6-4	TRBJ2-7	-	13	CATLDQPGYEQYF	TGTGCCACCCTGGATCAACCGGGGTACGAGCAGTACTTC
-	TRBV6-5	TRBJ2-7	TRBD1	15	CASRIRDRGSYEQYF	TGTGCCAGCAGAATCCGGGACAGGGGCTCCTACGAGCAGTACTTC
-	TRBV2	TRBJ2-7	TRBD1	12	CASTDRVYEQYF	TGTGCCAGCACCGACAGGGTCTACGAGCAGTACTTC
-	TRBV2	TRBJ1-2	-	13	CASAQKDSYGYTF	TGTGCCAGCGCGCAAAAGGACAGCTATGGCTACACCTTC
-	TRBV7-8	TRBJ1-4	-	15	CASSLNSFYNEKLFF	TGTGCCAGCAGCCTAAACAGCTTCTACAATGAAAAACTGTTTTTT
-	TRBV5-1	TRBJ2-5	TRBD2	15	CASSIGLAGGETQYF	TGCGCCAGCAGCATCGGACTAGCGGGAGGAGAGACCCAGTACTTC
-	TRBV5-1	TRBJ2-1	-	15	CASSFSPGGYNEQFF	TGCGCCAGCAGCTTTAGCCCCGGGGGTTACAATGAGCAGTTCTTC
-	TRBV10-3	TRBJ2-3	-	15	CAISEPGASTDTQYF	TGTGCCATCAGTGAGCCAGGGGCGAGCACAGATACGCAGTATTTT
once	TRBV3-1/TRBV3-2	TRBJ2-5	-	13	CASSQRGTETQYF	TGTGCCAGCAGCCAAAGGGGCACGGAGACCCAGTACTTC
-	TRBV3-1/TRBV3-2	TRBJ2-7	-	14	CASSSRLASHEQYF	TGTGCCAGCAGCTCCCGGTTAGCTTCGCACGAGCAGTACTTC
-	TRBV5-8	TRBJ2-5	-	16	CASSGGGQAGGETQYF	TGTGCCAGCAGCGGCGGCGGACAGGCTGGGGGGGAGACCCAGTACTTC
-	TRBV28	TRBJ2-7	-	13	CARTPGVPYEQYF	TGTGCCAGGACTCCAGGGGTTCCCTACGAGCAGTACTTC
few	TRBV2	TRBJ1-1	-	11	CASDRNTEAFF	TGTGCCAGCGACAGGAACACTGAAGCTTTCTTT
-	TRBV9	TRBJ2-5	-	15	CASSPNAGLQETQYF	TGTGCCAGCAGCCCAAATGCGGGCCTCCAAGAGACCCAGTACTTC
-	TRBV4-2	TRBJ1-1	-	14	CASSQGWEGTEAFF	TGTGCCAGCAGCCAAGGGTGGGAGGGTACTGAAGCTTTCTTT
-	TRBV4-2	TRBJ2-7	-	16	CASSQGTLRSSYEQYF	TGTGCCAGCAGCCAAGGGACTCTACGTAGCTCCTACGAGCAGTACTTC
-	TRBV5-1	TRBJ2-3	TRBD2	15	CASKPGTRRTDTQYF	TGCGCCAGCAAACCCGGGACTAGGAGAACAGATACGCAGTATTTT
-	TRBV2	TRBJ2-5	TRBD1	14	CASSLQGAKETQYF	TGTGCCAGCAGTTTACAGGGGGCCAAAGAGACCCAGTACTTC